These 13 T cell receptor beta chains share one sample of origin, sequenced in a study of blood T cell repertoires in COVID-19. Assay: immunoSEQ multiplex PCR; the TCRdb copy retains only in-frame clones and omits some. The sample includes tens of thousands of clones, more than 75% seen only once; the top ten take roughly 6.7%. The sequenced sample was peripheral blood. Source of these receptors: a man aged 55 to 69 with active or convalescent COVID-19.

V gene TRBV29-1 combines with J gene TRBJ2-5; D may be TRBD1 (6 bases). This CDR3 has 13 residues. Germline V gene lookup returns CDR1 SQVTM and CDR2 ANQGSEA. The V end lost 3 bases, the J end lost 2 bases, and 10 bases lay between the germline ends. CDR3 nucleotide sequence: TGCAGCGTTGACTCAGGGGCTCAAGAGACCCAGTACTTC. Amino acids: CSVDSGAQETQYF.

The J gene is TRBJ2-3, the V gene TRBV5-1; D is ambiguous. This CDR3 is 14 amino acids long. The germline gives CDR1 SGHRS, CDR2 YFSETQ. Trimming removed 4 bases from V and 1 base from J, with 10 bases in between. CDR3 region: CASSLTSRTDTQYF. In DNA, the CDR3 is TGCGCCAGCAGCCTGACATCGCGCACAGATACGCAGTATTTT.

The gene calls are TRBV2 and TRBJ1-5; D gene ambiguous. V lost 10 bases to trimming and J lost 2 bases, with 15 bases between them. Germline loops: CDR1 SNHLY, CDR2 FYNNEI. There are 14 residues in the CDR3. CDR3 in amino acids: CAKGGVDGNQPQHF. The CDR3, as DNA: TGTGCCAAGGGCGGGGTTGACGGCAATCAGCCCCAGCATTTT.

In its sample, this clone was seen once. This rearrangement joins TRBV5-8 to TRBJ1-5; 9 nucleotides align to TRBD1. This CDR3 has 15 amino acids. V was pared by 1 base and J by 8 bases, with 7 bases of the junction left unmatched. CDR1 is SGHTS, CDR2 YDEGEE, per germline. The CDR3 region is CASSLRLTGGEPQHF. CDR3 nucleotides: TGTGCCAGCAGCTTGAGGTTGACAGGGGGTGAGCCCCAGCATTTT.

With respect to this clone: Other DNA sequences from this sample encode an identical CDR3 as well. The chain combines TRBV24-1 with TRBJ1-2, with TRBD1 as a possible D gene (6 bases). The CDR3 is 12 amino acids. The V and J ends lost 9 bases and 2 bases respectively, with 9 bases between them. The germline V gene has CDR1 KGHDR and CDR2 SFDVKD. CDR3 amino acids: CATSDSNYGYTF. As DNA, the CDR3 is TGTGCCACCTCGGACAGCAACTATGGCTACACCTTC.

The chain links TRBV5-1 to TRBJ1-5; tentative D call: TRBD1 (6 bases). Germline V gives CDR1 SGHRS, CDR2 YFSETQ. The V end lost 4 bases, the J end lost 1 base, and 18 bases lay between the germline ends. The CDR3 spans 17 residues. Here the CDR3 reads CASSLGAGAPSNQPQHF. The CDR3 DNA reads TGCGCCAGCAGCCTGGGGGCAGGGGCTCCCAGCAATCAGCCCCAGCATTTT.

The rearrangement joins TRBV7-6 to TRBJ2-3; 8 bases map to TRBD2. This CDR3 region has 17 residues. CDR1 and CDR2 (germline): SGHVS, FNYEAQ. Trimming removed 3 bases from V and 1 base from J; junction bases left unmatched: 9. This CDR3 is CASSFLAGGGRTDTQYF. CDR3 sequence (DNA): TGTGCCAGCAGCTTCTTGGCGGGGGGCGGGCGCACAGATACGCAGTATTTT.

The rearrangement uses TRBV11-2 and TRBJ1-6; maybe TRBD1 (6 bases). The CDR3 is made up of 15 amino acids. The ends were cut back, 4 bases at V and 3 bases at J, with 10 bases in the middle. CDR1 and CDR2 from the germline V gene are SGHAT and FQNNGV. The CDR3 nucleotides are TGTGCCAGCAGCTCCACAGGGAACTATAATTCACCCCTCCACTTT. It specifies CASSSTGNYNSPLHF.

The V call is TRBV5-1, the J call TRBJ2-7, with 13 bases fitting TRBD2. With 4 bases clipped from V and 1 base from J, the junction kept 5 bases outside the gene matches. This CDR3 comprises 16 residues. Germline V lookup: CDR1 SGHRS, CDR2 YFSETQ. CDR3 protein: CASSPGTSGISYEQYF. CDR3 sequence (DNA): TGCGCCAGCAGCCCCGGGACTAGCGGGATTTCCTACGAGCAGTACTTC.

The J gene is TRBJ1-3, the V gene TRBV28; TRBD1 might be the D (5 bases). There are 17 residues in the CDR3. Per the germline V gene, CDR1 is MDHEN and CDR2 is SYDVKM. V was pared by 6 bases and J by 4 bases, with 22 bases between. The CDR3 reads CASSQPRQRAKGNTIYF. The CDR3, as DNA: TGTGCCAGCAGCCAACCAAGACAGCGTGCGAAAGGAAACACCATATATTTT.

This chain uses TRBV12-3 or TRBV12-4 with TRBJ2-7; D not certain. Trimming pared 6 bases from V and 9 bases from J, leaving 9 bases between. The CDR3 spans 10 residues. Here the CDR3 reads CASSGIGQYF. The DNA of the CDR3 is TGTGCCAGCAGCGGTATCGGGCAGTACTTC.

The J gene is TRBJ1-4, the V gene TRBV18; 8 bases are a match to TRBD1. The germline CDR1 and CDR2 sequences are KGHSH and LQKENI. V lost 3 bases to trimming and J lost 7 bases; unmatched junction nucleotides: 10. This CDR3 contains 16 residues. The CDR3 region has the DNA TGTGCCAGCTCACCGAGGGACGGACAGGGCTCTGAAAAACTGTTTTTT. It encodes CASSPRDGQGSEKLFF.

This clone appeared a few times. The DNA of the CDR3 is TGTGCCAGCAGCTCAGGGGAGGGGGGTGATCAGCCCCAGCATTTT. This codes for CASSSGEGGDQPQHF. This chain connects TRBV11-1 to TRBJ1-5; D possibly corresponds to TRBD1 (6 bases). Looked up from germline, CDR1 is SGHAT and CDR2 is FQDESV (reference sequence). The CDR3 length is 15 residues. The V gene lost 4 bases and the J gene lost 5 bases, with 15 bases spanning the gap.